The rows below give T cell receptor beta chains drawn from one sample of a study of graft-versus-host responses after intestinal transplantation. Assay used: immunoSEQ multiplex PCR; TCRdb lists only in-frame clones, some missing. The profile shows about 97,000 clones, 80% to 95% of them singletons. The specimen was PBMCs, collected 450 to 480 days after intestinal transplant. The receptors were gathered from a human patient who received an intestinal transplant, so some T cells may come from the graft donor. CDR3s include the opening cysteine and the closing phenylalanine or tryptophan.

V gene: TRBV5-4; CDR3 protein: CASSAGPHSNQPQHF
V gene: TRBV11-1; CDR3 protein: CASSLGGFRTEAFF
V gene: TRBV27; CDR3 protein: CASRPNRAGSPLHF
V gene: TRBV19; CDR3 protein: CASSIAGREAFF
V gene: TRBV19; CDR3 protein: CASTSYDTEAFF
V gene: TRBV6-6; CDR3 protein: CASSPLAITHGEQYF
V gene: TRBV7-6; CDR3 protein: CASSPGGGGSYEQYF
V gene: TRBV4-1; CDR3 protein: CASSRTDSSLGEQYF
V gene: TRBV7-8; CDR3 protein: CASSRLHRGNNQPQHF
V gene: TRBV18; CDR3 protein: CASSPWRGDSGNTIYF
V gene: TRBV29-1; CDR3 protein: CSAGTVADTQYF
V gene: TRBV19; CDR3 protein: CASSPHYRGLTGELFF
V gene: TRBV29-1; CDR3 protein: CSPTRGVTEAFF
V gene: TRBV18; CDR3 protein: CASSRAGQSTDTQYF
V gene: TRBV2; CDR3 protein: CTSTPGPNTEAFF
V gene: TRBV29-1; CDR3 protein: CSGTGVDNYGYTF